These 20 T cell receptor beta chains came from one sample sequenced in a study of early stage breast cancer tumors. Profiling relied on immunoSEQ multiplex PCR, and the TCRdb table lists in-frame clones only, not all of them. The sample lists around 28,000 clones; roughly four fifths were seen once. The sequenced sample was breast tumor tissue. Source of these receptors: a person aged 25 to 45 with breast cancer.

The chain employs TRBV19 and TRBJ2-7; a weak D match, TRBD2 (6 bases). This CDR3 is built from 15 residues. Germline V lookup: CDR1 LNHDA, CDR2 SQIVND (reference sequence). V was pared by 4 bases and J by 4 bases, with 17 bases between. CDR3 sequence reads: CASSTAGQGKYEQYF. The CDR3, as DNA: TGTGCCAGTAGTACTGCGGGGCAGGGCAAGTACGAGCAGTACTTC.

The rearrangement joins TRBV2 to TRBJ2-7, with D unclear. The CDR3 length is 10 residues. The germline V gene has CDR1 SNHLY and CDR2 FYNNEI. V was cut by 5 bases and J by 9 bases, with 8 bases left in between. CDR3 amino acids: CASSSGWQYF. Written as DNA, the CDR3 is TGTGCCAGCAGTTCAGGATGGCAGTACTTC.

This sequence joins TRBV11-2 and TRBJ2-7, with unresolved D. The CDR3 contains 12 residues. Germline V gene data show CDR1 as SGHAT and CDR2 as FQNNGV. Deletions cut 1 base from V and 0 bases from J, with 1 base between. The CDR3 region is CASSLGSYEQYF. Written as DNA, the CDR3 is TGTGCCAGCAGCTTAGGCTCCTACGAGCAGTACTTC.

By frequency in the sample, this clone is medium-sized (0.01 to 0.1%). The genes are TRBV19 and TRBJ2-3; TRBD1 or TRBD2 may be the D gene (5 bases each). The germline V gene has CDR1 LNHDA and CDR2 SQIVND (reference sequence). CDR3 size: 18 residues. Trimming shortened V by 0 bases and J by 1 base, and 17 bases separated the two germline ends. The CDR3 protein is CASSIEGELRTGTDTQYF. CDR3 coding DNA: TGTGCCAGTAGTATAGAAGGGGAGTTAAGAACCGGCACAGATACGCAGTATTTT.

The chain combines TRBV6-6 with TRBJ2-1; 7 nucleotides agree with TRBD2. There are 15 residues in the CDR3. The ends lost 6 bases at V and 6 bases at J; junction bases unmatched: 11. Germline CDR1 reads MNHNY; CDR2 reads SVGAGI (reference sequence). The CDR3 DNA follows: TGTGCCAGCAGCTCGAGCCAACTAGCGTCCAATGAGCAGTTCTTC. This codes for CASSSSQLASNEQFF.

The chain's CDR3 is CASSFGGRFLRGSDTQYF. The CDR3 nucleotides are TGTGCCAGCAGCTTCGGGGGGCGGTTTCTTAGAGGGTCAGATACGCAGTATTTT. The chain uses TRBV7-2 and TRBJ2-3; possibly TRBD2 for D (7 bases). Germline V gene data show CDR1 as SGHTA and CDR2 as FQGNSA. Deletions cut 3 bases from V and 4 bases from J, with 23 bases between. This CDR3 spans 18 amino acids. The full variable domain, with the rest looked up from reference TRBV7-2 and TRBJ2-3, is GAGVSQSPSNKVTEKGKDVELRCDPISGHTALYWYRQSLGQGLEFLIYFQGNSAPDKSGLPSDRFSAERTGGSVSTLTIQRTQQEDSAVYLCASSFGGRFLRGSDTQYFGPGTRLTVL.

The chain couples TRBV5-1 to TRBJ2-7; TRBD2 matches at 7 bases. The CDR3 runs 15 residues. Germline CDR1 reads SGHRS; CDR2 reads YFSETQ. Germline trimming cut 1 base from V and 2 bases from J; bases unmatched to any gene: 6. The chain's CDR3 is CASSLKLAAAYEQYF. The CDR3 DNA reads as TGCGCCAGCAGCTTGAAGCTAGCGGCCGCCTACGAGCAGTACTTC.

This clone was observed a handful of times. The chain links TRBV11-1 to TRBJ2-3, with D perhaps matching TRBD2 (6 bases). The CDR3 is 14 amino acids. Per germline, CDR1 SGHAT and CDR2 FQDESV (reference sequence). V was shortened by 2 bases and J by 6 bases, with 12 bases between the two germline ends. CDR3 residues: CASSLQAGPDTQYF. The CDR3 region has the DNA TGTGCCAGCAGCTTACAAGCGGGTCCCGATACGCAGTATTTT.

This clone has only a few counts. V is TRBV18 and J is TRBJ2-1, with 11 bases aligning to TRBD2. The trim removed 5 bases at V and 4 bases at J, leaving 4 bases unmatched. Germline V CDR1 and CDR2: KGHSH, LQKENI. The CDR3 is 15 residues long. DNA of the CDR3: TGTGCCAGCTCAGTGGGACTAGCGGCTTACAATGAGCAGTTCTTC. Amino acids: CASSVGLAAYNEQFF.

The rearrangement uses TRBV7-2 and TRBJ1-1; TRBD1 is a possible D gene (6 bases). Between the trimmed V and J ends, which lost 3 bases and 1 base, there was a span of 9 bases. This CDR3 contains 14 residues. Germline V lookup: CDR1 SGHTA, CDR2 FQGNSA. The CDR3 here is CASSLDRGNTEAFF. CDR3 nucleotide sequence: TGTGCCAGCAGCTTGGACAGAGGGAACACTGAAGCTTTCTTT. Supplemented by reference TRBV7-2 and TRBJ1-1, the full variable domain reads GAGVSQSPSNKVTEKGKDVELRCDPISGHTALYWYRQSLGQGLEFLIYFQGNSAPDKSGLPSDRFSAERTGGSVSTLTIQRTQQEDSAVYLCASSLDRGNTEAFFGQGTRLTVV.

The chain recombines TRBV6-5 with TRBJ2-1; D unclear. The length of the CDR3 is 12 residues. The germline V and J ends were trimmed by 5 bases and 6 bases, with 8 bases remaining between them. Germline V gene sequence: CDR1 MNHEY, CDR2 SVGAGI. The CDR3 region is CASSLDPNEQFF. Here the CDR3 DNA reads TGTGCCAGCAGTCTCGATCCCAATGAGCAGTTCTTC.

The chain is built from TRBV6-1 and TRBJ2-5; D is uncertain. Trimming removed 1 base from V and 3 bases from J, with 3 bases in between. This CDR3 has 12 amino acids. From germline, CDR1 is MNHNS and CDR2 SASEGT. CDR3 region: CASSEVKETQYF. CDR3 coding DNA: TGTGCCAGCAGTGAAGTGAAAGAGACCCAGTACTTC.

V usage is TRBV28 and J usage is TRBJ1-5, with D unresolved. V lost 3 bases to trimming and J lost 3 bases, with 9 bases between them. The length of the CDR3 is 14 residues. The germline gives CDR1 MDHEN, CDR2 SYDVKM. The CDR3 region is CASSLEAPNQPQHF. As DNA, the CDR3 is TGTGCCAGCAGTTTGGAGGCCCCCAATCAGCCCCAGCATTTT.

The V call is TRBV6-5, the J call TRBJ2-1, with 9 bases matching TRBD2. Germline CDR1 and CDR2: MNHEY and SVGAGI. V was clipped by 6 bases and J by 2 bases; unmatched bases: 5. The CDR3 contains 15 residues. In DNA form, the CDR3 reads TGTGCCAGCAGCTTGACTAGCGGCCCCTACAATGAGCAGTTCTTC. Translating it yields CASSLTSGPYNEQFF.

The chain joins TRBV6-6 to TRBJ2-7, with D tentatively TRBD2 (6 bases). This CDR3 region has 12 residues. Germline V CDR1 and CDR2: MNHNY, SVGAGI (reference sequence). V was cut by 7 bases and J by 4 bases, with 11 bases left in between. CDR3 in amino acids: CASTDSGYEQYF. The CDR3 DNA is TGTGCCAGCACCGATAGCGGTTACGAGCAGTACTTC.

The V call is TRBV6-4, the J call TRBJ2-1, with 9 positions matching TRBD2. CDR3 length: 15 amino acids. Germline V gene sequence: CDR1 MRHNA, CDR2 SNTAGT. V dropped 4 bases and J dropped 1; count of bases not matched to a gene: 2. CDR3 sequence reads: CASSGSGSSYNEQFF. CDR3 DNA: TGTGCCAGCAGTGGTAGCGGGAGTTCCTACAATGAGCAGTTCTTC.

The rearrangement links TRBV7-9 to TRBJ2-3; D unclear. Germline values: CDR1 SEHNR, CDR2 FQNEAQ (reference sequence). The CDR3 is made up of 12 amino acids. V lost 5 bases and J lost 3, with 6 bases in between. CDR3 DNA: TGTGCCAGCAGCGCGCGTACAGATACGCAGTATTTT. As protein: CASSARTDTQYF. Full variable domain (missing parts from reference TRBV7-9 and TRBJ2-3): DTGVSQNPRHKITKRGQNVTFRCDPISEHNRLYWYRQTLGQGPEFLTYFQNEAQLEKSRLLSDRFSAERPKGSFSTLEIQRTEQGDSAMYLCASSARTDTQYFGPGTRLTVL.

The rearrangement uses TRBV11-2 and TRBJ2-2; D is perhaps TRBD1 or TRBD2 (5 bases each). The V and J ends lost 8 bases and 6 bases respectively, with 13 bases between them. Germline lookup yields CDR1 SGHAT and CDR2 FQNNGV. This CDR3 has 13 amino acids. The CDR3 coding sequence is TGTGCCAGCTCCTTTGGGGGACCCGGGGAGCTGTTTTTT. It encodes CASSFGGPGELFF.

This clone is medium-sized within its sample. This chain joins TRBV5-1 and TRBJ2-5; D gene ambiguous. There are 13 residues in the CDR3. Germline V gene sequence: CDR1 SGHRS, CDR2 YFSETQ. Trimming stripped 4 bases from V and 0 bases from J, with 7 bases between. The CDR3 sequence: CASSPADQETQYF. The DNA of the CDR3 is TGCGCCAGCAGCCCGGCGGACCAAGAGACCCAGTACTTC.

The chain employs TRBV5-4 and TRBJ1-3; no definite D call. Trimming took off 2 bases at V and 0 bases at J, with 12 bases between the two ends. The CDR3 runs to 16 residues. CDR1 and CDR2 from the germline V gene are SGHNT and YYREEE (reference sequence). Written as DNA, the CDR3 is TGTGCCAGCAGCTTTGGTGGGCCCAGCTCTGGAAACACCATATATTTT. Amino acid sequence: CASSFGGPSSGNTIYF.